This TCR beta chain was recorded in a study of CD8+ T cells in alopecia areata. Study-level background: Treated patients received oral tofacitinib, 5 to 10 mg twice daily. It was 6 to 18 months of tofacitinib, and then there were 6 months off drug.

Remarks on this clone: Its antigen remains unknown.

Germline assignment: CDR1 GTSNPN and CDR2 SVGIG (reference sequence). V was pared by 4 bases and J by 2 bases, with 19 bases between. This CDR3 has 16 amino acids. Points from the study as a whole: Especially in alopecia totalis/universalis, lesional scalp showed greater clonality than normal scalp did.

The authors extracted RNA and reverse transcribed it into cDNA as the sequencing template. Measured with immunoSEQ multiplex PCR; TCRdb has only the in-frame clones, and not every one. The sample consists of 200,000 to 250,000 clones, about three fifths of them appearing once. From PBMCs, CD4+ and CD8+ T cells were sorted. The sequencing used CD4+ T cells sorted from blood, collected at week 0. The chain combines TRBV30 with TRBJ2-3; TRBD2 is a possible D gene (6 bases). This receptor was taken from a human donor with alopecia areata. The CDR3 coding sequence is TGTGCCTGGACCAACTCGGGGGACGGAGACACAGATACGCAGTATTTT. Its translation is CAWTNSGDGDTDTQYF.